Sequencing of this T cell receptor beta chain was carried out in a study of blood T cell repertoires in COVID-19. Background on the study: The United States, Italy and Spain supplied acute and convalescent COVID-19 samples. Sources were T cells, B-cell-depleted T cells, or PBMCs; the material itself was cDNA or gDNA.

Repertoires were generated with immunoSEQ multiplex PCR, while TCRdb's copy carries only in-frame clones and drops some. The table has fewer than 300,000 clones, over 75% seen once; the top ten hold 8.6%. The germline V gene encodes CDR1 MNHEY and CDR2 SVGAGI. V trimming: 10 bases; J trimming: 3 bases; junction bases outside the gene matches: 8. The CDR3 has 13 residues. This clonotype was sampled from a human donor in a cohort sampled during active COVID-19. The V gene is TRBV6-5, the J gene TRBJ1-2; 7 bases are shared with TRBD1. The sample was peripheral blood. The CDR3 DNA reads as TGTGCCACGTCTGGGACAGTCGACTATGGCTACACCTTC. This encodes CATSGTVDYGYTF.